This T cell receptor (beta chain) is drawn from a study of blood T cell repertoires in COVID-19. Study-level information: Sources were T cells, B-cell-depleted T cells, or PBMCs; the material itself was cDNA or gDNA.

Cohort 3 recovered donors had two negative PCRs, clearance, or symptom resolution. Study processing details: Cell counts per sample came from amplifying reference gene primers. The method was immunoSEQ multiplex PCR; TCRdb's version includes in-frame clones alone and lacks a portion of them. V and J calls and clone size follow that table, whereas D and trimming were derived from the DNA. The sample has a few hundred thousand clones, approximately 81% seen once; the top ten hold around 2.5%. The sequence was obtained from a woman aged 45-60 years who had recovered from COVID-19. What was sequenced was PBMCs or T cells enriched from blood (not recorded which).

CDR3 bases: TGTGCCAGCAGCCAAGATAGTTTAGGAGGACAGGGTATATGGAACACTGAAGCTTTCTTT. Its translation: CASSQDSLGGQGIWNTEAFF. The gene calls are TRBV14 and TRBJ1-1; 8 positions match TRBD1. V lost 0 bases to trimming and J lost 1 base; unmatched junction nucleotides: 16. The germline V gene encodes CDR1 SGHDN and CDR2 FVKESK. The CDR3 totals 20 residues.